The 15 T cell receptor beta chains given below trace back to one sample, sequenced in a study of early stage breast cancer tumors. Libraries were prepared by immunoSEQ multiplex PCR; TCRdb keeps only in-frame clonotypes and omits some of them. The sample holds 25,000 to 30,000 clones; about 59% are singletons and the top ten take 7.5% to 9%. Sequencing input: breast tumor tissue. The receptors derive from a person aged 45 to 60 with breast cancer.

This clone came up a few times. The chain is built from TRBV9 and TRBJ1-2, with D possibly matching TRBD1 (5 bases). CDR3 length equals 14 residues. Germline CDR1 is SGDLS and CDR2 is YYNGEE. Trimming removed 1 base at V and 4 bases at J, with 11 bases between. The CDR3 protein is CASSVRGGGYGYTF. CDR3 DNA sequence: TGTGCCAGCAGCGTACGGGGGGGTGGCTATGGCTACACCTTC.

The genes are TRBV2 and TRBJ1-2; possible D gene TRBD1, 6 bases. The germline CDR1 and CDR2 sequences are SNHLY and FYNNEI. Trimming removed 8 bases from V and 4 bases from J, with 8 bases in between. The CDR3 runs 11 residues. The CDR3 DNA reads as TGTGCCAGCGGCAGGGGCTATGGCTACACCTTC. Protein: CASGRGYGYTF.

This chain connects TRBV11-2 to TRBJ2-3; D possibly uses TRBD1 or TRBD2 (5 bases each). V gave up 1 base and J gave up 9 bases, with 14 bases separating them. Germline CDR1 is SGHAT and CDR2 is FQNNGV. This CDR3 is built from 14 residues. CDR3 amino acids: CASSLGVVGETQYF. CDR3 sequence (DNA): TGTGCCAGCAGCTTAGGGGTCGTGGGGGAAACGCAGTATTTT.

The chain has TRBV5-1 and TRBJ1-5, with a weak D call TRBD1 (5 bases). The CDR3 contains 15 residues. Germline CDR1 reads SGHRS; CDR2 reads YFSETQ. The V gene lost 3 bases and the J gene lost 6 bases, with 16 bases spanning the gap. The CDR3 DNA reads TGCGCCAGCAGCTATCAGGGTAGGGCTGGTCAGCCCCAGCATTTT. This codes for CASSYQGRAGQPQHF.

V and J are TRBV30 and TRBJ1-1; tentatively, D is TRBD1 (5 bases). The V gene lost 3 bases and the J gene lost 3 bases, with 11 bases spanning the gap. Germline V lookup: CDR1 GTSNPN, CDR2 SVGIG (reference sequence). This CDR3 is 13 amino acids long. The CDR3 protein is CAWSRGRDTEAFF. In DNA, the CDR3 is TGTGCCTGGAGCCGGGGGAGAGACACTGAAGCTTTCTTT.

The V and J genes are TRBV7-2 and TRBJ2-5; D possibly corresponds to TRBD2 (5 bases). V was clipped by 1 base and J by 5 bases, with 11 bases between them. Germline V gene sequence: CDR1 SGHTA, CDR2 FQGNSA. There are 14 residues in the CDR3. The CDR3, as DNA: TGTGCCAGCAGCTTAGGGGGAGTGGGGGAGACCCAGTACTTC. Protein sequence: CASSLGGVGETQYF.

The genes are TRBV5-6 and TRBJ2-2; 14 positions match TRBD2. CDR3 length: 18 amino acids. The germline V gene encodes CDR1 SGHDT and CDR2 YYEEEE. Trimming removed 2 bases from V and 2 bases from J; junction bases left unmatched: 5. The CDR3 bases are TGTGCCAGCAGCTTCAAGGGACTAGCGGGAGCTAACACCGGGGAGCTGTTTTTT. Protein product: CASSFKGLAGANTGELFF.

Only a few counts were recorded for this clone. The rearrangement links TRBV18 to TRBJ1-1; 7 nucleotides align to TRBD1. CDR1 is KGHSH, CDR2 LQKENI, per germline. The trim removed 3 bases at V and 4 bases at J, leaving 5 bases unmatched. There are 14 residues in the CDR3. The CDR3 protein is CASSPSDRVTEAFF. The CDR3 DNA follows: TGTGCCAGCTCACCTTCCGACAGGGTCACTGAAGCTTTCTTT. The whole variable domain, remainder taken from reference TRBV18 and TRBJ1-1, is NAGVMQNPRHLVRRRGQEARLRCSPMKGHSHVYWYRQLPEEGLKFMVYLQKENIIDESGMPKERFSAEFPKEGPSILRIQQVVRGDSAAYFCASSPSDRVTEAFFGQGTRLTVV.

By its share, this clone is medium-sized (0.01 to 0.1%). This chain connects TRBV9 to TRBJ2-2, with no clear D. Germline CDR1 SGDLS, CDR2 YYNGEE. CDR3 length: 12 residues. V lost 4 bases, J lost 5 bases, and 6 bases lay in between. The CDR3 nucleotides read TGTGCCAGCAGCACTTCGACCGGGGAGCTGTTTTTT. Translating gives CASSTSTGELFF.

The V and J genes are TRBV4-2 and TRBJ2-7, with 8 positions matching TRBD2. Germline CDR1 LGHNA, CDR2 YNFKEQ. With V trimmed by 3 bases and J by 0 bases, 4 bases remained unmatched. The CDR3 spans 15 residues. The CDR3 DNA follows: TGTGCCAGCAGCCAGCTTAGCGGGGACTCCTACGAGCAGTACTTC. Its translation: CASSQLSGDSYEQYF.

The V call is TRBV7-3, the J call TRBJ1-2, with TRBD1 as a possible D gene (5 bases). CDR1 is SGHTA and CDR2 is FQGTGA in the germline V gene. Between the trimmed V and J ends, which lost 6 bases and 8 bases, there was a span of 19 bases. This CDR3 has 14 amino acids. The CDR3 DNA sequence: TGTGCCAGCAGGACTGGACATCCCGCGTACGGCTACACCTTC. Translated: CASRTGHPAYGYTF. The whole variable domain, remainder taken from reference TRBV7-3 and TRBJ1-2, is GAGVSQTPSNKVTEKGKYVELRCDPISGHTALYWYRQSLGQGPEFLIYFQGTGAADDSGLPNDRFFAVRPEGSVSTLKIQRTERGDSAVYLCASRTGHPAYGYTFGSGTRLTVV.

This clone has only a few counts. One junction end does not reproduce the germline sequence, and a read error may be involved. This chain joins TRBV7-7 and TRBJ2-2; a weak D match, TRBD1 (6 bases). Germline CDR1 SSHAT, CDR2 FNYEAQ (reference sequence). CDR3 length equals 14 residues. The CDR3 region is CASSLDRTTGELFF. The CDR3 DNA reads as TGTGCTAGCAGCTTAGACAGGACCACCGGGGAGCTGTTTTTT.

The chain uses TRBV7-9 and TRBJ2-5, with a tentative D call TRBD1 (6 bases). The germline V gene encodes CDR1 SEHNR and CDR2 FQNEAQ (reference sequence). The CDR3 sequence is 14 residues long. V was cut by 1 base and J by 4 bases, with 10 bases left in between. Written as DNA, the CDR3 is TGTGCCAGCAGCTTAGGGACAGCGAGAGAGACCCAGTACTTC. Amino acid sequence: CASSLGTARETQYF. The full variable domain, with the rest looked up from reference TRBV7-9 and TRBJ2-5, is DTGVSQNPRHKITKRGQNVTFRCDPISEHNRLYWYRQTLGQGPEFLTYFQNEAQLEKSRLLSDRFSAERPKGSFSTLEIQRTEQGDSAMYLCASSLGTARETQYFGPGTRLLVL.

The chain carries TRBV19 and TRBJ2-1; 8 bases align to TRBD2. The V gene end was trimmed by 4 bases and the J gene end by 1 base; junction bases not matched to a gene: 18. Germline V gene lookup returns CDR1 LNHDA and CDR2 SQIVND (reference sequence). The CDR3 totals 20 residues. The CDR3: CASSTPREGGGRLSYNEQFF. The CDR3 nucleotides read TGTGCCAGTAGTACCCCCCGGGAGGGGGGCGGGAGGTTATCCTACAATGAGCAGTTCTTC.

This chain links TRBV6-5 with TRBJ2-3; D is possibly TRBD2 (6 bases). The V gene's germline CDR1 is MNHEY and CDR2 SVGAGI. The CDR3 length is 16 residues. V lost 4 bases to trimming and J lost 0 bases, with 14 bases between them. CDR3 DNA: TGTGCCAGCAGTTCCATTTTAGCGGCAAGCACAGATACGCAGTATTTT. This translates into CASSSILAASTDTQYF.